The 19 T cell receptor beta chains listed next were all sequenced from one sample in a study of T cell repertoires in cytomegalovirus infection. Their antigens are not known. MiXCR, applied by TCRdb to the reads, yields one record per CDR3 protein. The sample has around 500,000 distinct CDR3 sequences, approximately 46% seen once; the top ten hold roughly two fifths. Source: cultured PBMCs, taken from culture after CMV antigen stimulation. The source of these receptors is a human donor in good health (CMV status not recorded). Some clones in this sample may be carry-over from other donors' samples.

This clonotype was seen more than once but under ten times. The chain couples TRBV7-6 to TRBJ1-6; 8 bases line up with TRBD1. Trimming cost V 5 bases and J 10 bases; bases outside gene matches: 10. The germline gives CDR1 SGHVS, CDR2 FNYEAQ. The CDR3 covers 15 residues. CDR3 loop: CASSPGQGLQSPLHF. The CDR3 DNA sequence: TGTGCCAGCAGCCCCGGACAGGGTTTGCAGTCACCCCTCCACTTT.

The chain carries TRBV11-2 and TRBJ2-3; 13 bases align to TRBD2. The CDR3 spans 18 residues. Germline V gene sequence: CDR1 SGHAT, CDR2 FQNNGV. J lost 2 bases, V lost 0 bases, and 5 bases had no gene match. CDR3 amino acids: CASSLDGLAGENTDTQYF. The CDR3 DNA reads as TGTGCCAGCAGCTTAGATGGACTAGCGGGGGAGAACACAGATACGCAGTATTTT. Variable domain in full (rest from reference TRBV11-2 and TRBJ2-3): EAGVAQSPRYKIIEKRQSVAFWCNPISGHATLYWYQQILGQGPKLLIQFQNNGVVDDSQLPKDRFSAERLKGVDSTLKIQPAKLEDSAVYLCASSLDGLAGENTDTQYFGPGTRLTVL.

The chain links TRBV30 to TRBJ2-5; maybe TRBD1 (7 bases). Trimming left V 0 bases short and J 5 bases short, with 19 bases between. Per the germline V gene, CDR1 is GTSNPN and CDR2 is SVGIG (reference sequence). The CDR3 length is 16 residues. In nucleotides, the CDR3 is TGTGCCTGGAGTGTACAGGGGAGGAGGGCGTGGGAGACCCAGTACTTC. Translation gives CAWSVQGRRAWETQYF.

This clonotype came up a few times. The chain combines TRBV5-5 with TRBJ1-3; no reliable D call. Germline V gives CDR1 SGHKS, CDR2 YYEKEE (reference sequence). V was trimmed by 0 bases and J by 2 bases, leaving 6 bases between them. The CDR3 runs 14 residues. The CDR3 loop reads CASSLVPAGNTIYF. The CDR3 bases are TGTGCCAGCAGCTTGGTACCGGCTGGAAACACCATATATTTT.

The chain employs TRBV5-4 and TRBJ2-7; 11 bases line up with TRBD2. CDR3 length: 15 residues. Germline V lookup: CDR1 SGHNT, CDR2 YYREEE (reference sequence). V was pared by 2 bases and J by 7 bases, with 8 bases of the junction left unmatched. The CDR3 protein is CASSFSGGAQREQYF. The CDR3, as DNA: TGTGCCAGCAGCTTTAGCGGGGGGGCCCAGCGTGAGCAGTACTTC.

This clonotype was detected a few times. V usage is TRBV18 and J usage is TRBJ2-1, with 11 bases identical to TRBD2. The CDR3 has 17 residues. CDR1 and CDR2 (germline): KGHSH, LQKENI. The trim removed 0 bases at V and 6 bases at J, leaving 7 bases unmatched. This chain's CDR3 is CASSPPWGLAESNEQFF. For the CDR3, the DNA is TGTGCCAGCTCACCACCGTGGGGACTAGCGGAGAGCAATGAGCAGTTCTTC. Drawing the rest from reference TRBV18 and TRBJ2-1, the complete variable domain is NAGVMQNPRHLVRRRGQEARLRCSPMKGHSHVYWYRQLPEEGLKFMVYLQKENIIDESGMPKERFSAEFPKEGPSILRIQQVVRGDSAAYFCASSPPWGLAESNEQFFGPGTRLTVL.

This clonotype was detected ten times or more. The chain carries TRBV7-2 and TRBJ2-3, with D tentatively TRBD2 (5 bases). Germline V lookup: CDR1 SGHTA, CDR2 FQGNSA. The CDR3 extends over 13 amino acids. Trimming left V 3 bases short and J 1 base short, with 5 bases between. CDR3 coding DNA: TGTGCCAGCAGCTTGGAGGGCACAGATACGCAGTATTTT. Translating it yields CASSLEGTDTQYF.

This clonotype appeared a few times. The V call is TRBV4-1, the J call TRBJ2-7; 12 nucleotides align to TRBD2. Germline-derived CDR1 and CDR2 are MGHRA and YSYEKL. The CDR3 length is 16 residues. V was pared by 3 bases and J by 4 bases, with 7 bases of the junction left unmatched. CDR3 sequence: CASSHGRLAGVYEQYF. The CDR3 DNA sequence: TGCGCCAGCAGCCATGGACGACTAGCGGGAGTTTACGAGCAGTACTTC.

The genes are TRBV7-9 and TRBJ2-5; D unclear. Deletions cut 4 bases from V and 5 bases from J, with 8 bases between. CDR3 length equals 12 residues. Germline CDR1 SEHNR, CDR2 FQNEAQ (reference sequence). The CDR3 coding sequence is TGTGCCAGCAGCTCGGTGGCGGAGACCCAGTACTTC. Its translation: CASSSVAETQYF. The whole variable domain, filled in from reference TRBV7-9 and TRBJ2-5, reads DTGVSQNPRHKITKRGQNVTFRCDPISEHNRLYWYRQTLGQGPEFLTYFQNEAQLEKSRLLSDRFSAERPKGSFSTLEIQRTEQGDSAMYLCASSSVAETQYFGPGTRLLVL.

This clonotype came up a few times. The genes are TRBV28 and TRBJ2-1, with D perhaps matching TRBD1 (6 bases). Germline V gene lookup returns CDR1 MDHEN and CDR2 SYDVKM. Deletions cut 4 bases from V and 13 bases from J, with 14 bases between. The CDR3 is made up of 12 amino acids. This CDR3 is CASSYPDRRQFF. CDR3 nucleotides: TGTGCCAGCAGTTACCCCGACAGGAGACAGTTCTTC.

J is TRBJ1-1 and V is TRBV10-3, with a possible D match to TRBD1 (5 bases). V was clipped by 2 bases and J by 4 bases, with 8 bases between them. This CDR3 contains 13 residues. Germline assignment: CDR1 ENHRY and CDR2 SYGVKD. CDR3 residues: CAISEMGVTEAFF. The CDR3 nucleotides read TGTGCCATCAGTGAGATGGGGGTCACTGAAGCTTTCTTT.

A few counts support this clonotype. The rearrangement joins TRBV6-6 to TRBJ1-1, with D hard to call. Trimming removed 0 bases from V and 5 bases from J, with 10 bases in between. Germline V lookup: CDR1 MNHNY, CDR2 SVGAGI (reference sequence). This CDR3 has 14 amino acids. The CDR3 region is CASSYSTFGTEAFF. The CDR3 coding sequence is TGTGCCAGCAGTTACTCGACATTTGGTACTGAAGCTTTCTTT.

The gene calls are TRBV6-1 and TRBJ1-5, with D perhaps matching TRBD1 (6 bases). V was shortened by 10 bases and J by 5 bases, with 18 bases between the two germline ends. The CDR3 is 14 residues long. Germline V gives CDR1 MNHNS, CDR2 SASEGT. CDR3 DNA: TGTGCCACACAACAGGGATATGGCCATCAGCCCCAGCATTTT. This gives the protein CATQQGYGHQPQHF.

This clonotype was recorded a few times. The chain carries TRBV27 and TRBJ1-5; TRBD1 is a possible D gene (5 bases). V gave up 0 bases and J gave up 4 bases, with 7 bases separating them. The germline V gene encodes CDR1 MNHEY and CDR2 SMNVEV (reference sequence). This CDR3 has 14 amino acids. CDR3 loop: CASSLSRGNQPQHF. The CDR3 nucleotides are TGTGCCAGCAGTTTATCTCGGGGGAATCAGCCCCAGCATTTT.

The sample holds many counts of this clonotype. J is TRBJ2-1 and V is TRBV5-4; D unresolved. Per the germline V gene, CDR1 is SGHNT and CDR2 is YYREEE (reference sequence). Trimming pared 0 bases from V and 6 bases from J, leaving 10 bases between. The CDR3 spans 14 residues. In DNA form, the CDR3 reads TGTGCCAGCAGCTTGGCAATAGGACCCAATGAGCAGTTCTTC. Translating it yields CASSLAIGPNEQFF.

This clonotype came up a few times. The CDR3 protein is CASSLDLLAGGTTDTQYF. For the CDR3, the DNA is TGTGCCAGCAGCTTGGACTTACTAGCGGGGGGCACCACAGATACGCAGTATTTT. The chain is built from TRBV5-4 and TRBJ2-3; 12 bases are a match to TRBD2. Germline-derived CDR1 and CDR2 are SGHNT and YYREEE (reference sequence). The CDR3 has 18 residues. Trimming at V came to 0 bases and at J to 2 bases, leaving 7 bases not matched to a gene.

This clonotype was seen more than once but under ten times. The V gene is TRBV12-3 or TRBV12-4, the J gene TRBJ2-1; 10 bases align to TRBD2. The V segment lost 5 bases and the J segment 7 bases; nucleotides outside the gene matches: 17. This CDR3 has 18 amino acids. CDR3 region: CASSGYSTGLAIGNEQFF. The DNA for the CDR3 is TGTGCCAGCAGTGGTTACTCTACGGGACTAGCGATAGGAAATGAGCAGTTCTTC.

Many counts were recorded for this clonotype. The V gene is TRBV28, the J gene TRBJ1-5, with 8 bases that match TRBD1. V lost 6 bases and J lost 7; bases outside the gene matches: 8. The CDR3 is made up of 14 amino acids. Germline V CDR1 and CDR2: MDHEN, SYDVKM. Written as DNA, the CDR3 is TGTGCCAGCAGGGAGCAGGGGGCCGGGCAGCCCCAGCATTTT. It encodes CASREQGAGQPQHF.

This clonotype was recorded at least ten times. The chain recombines TRBV7-8 with TRBJ2-1; TRBD2 agrees at 9 bases. The CDR3 is 14 residues long. Germline CDR1 SGHVS, CDR2 FQNEAQ. V was clipped by 2 bases and J by 6 bases; unmatched bases: 2. In nucleotides, the CDR3 is TGTGCCAGCAGCTTACTAGCGGGGACCAATGAGCAGTTCTTC. Protein: CASSLLAGTNEQFF.